Below are 29 T cell receptor beta chains sequenced from a single sample in a study of graft-versus-host responses after intestinal transplantation. Repertoires were generated with immunoSEQ multiplex PCR, while TCRdb's copy carries only in-frame clones and drops some. The table lists some 100,000 clones, 80% to 95% of them singletons. Which antigens these TCRs recognize remains unknown. This specimen consisted of unstimulated CD8+ T cells sorted from spleen or lymph node cells, obtained before transplant. These TCRs come from a human donor who was the organ donor for an intestinal transplant.

The gene calls are TRBV2 and TRBJ2-7; 7 nucleotides agree with TRBD1. Germline assignment: CDR1 SNHLY and CDR2 FYNNEI. With 4 bases clipped from V and 2 bases from J, the junction kept 17 bases outside the gene matches. The CDR3 covers 18 residues. This CDR3 is CASSASGTANERAYEQYF. DNA of the CDR3: TGTGCCAGCAGTGCATCCGGGACAGCGAACGAAAGGGCCTACGAGCAGTACTTC.

The rearrangement joins TRBV9 to TRBJ2-1; TRBD2 agrees at 9 bases. The length of the CDR3 is 16 residues. Per germline, CDR1 SGDLS and CDR2 YYNGEE. V lost 0 bases and J lost 5; bases outside the gene matches: 6. As DNA, the CDR3 is TGTGCCAGCAGCGTAGAGGCGAGACTAGCGGACAATGAGCAGTTCTTC. It is translated as CASSVEARLADNEQFF.

The chain is built from TRBV5-6 and TRBJ1-1; D perhaps matches TRBD1 (6 bases). Trimming pared 3 bases from V and 10 bases from J, leaving 13 bases between. CDR1 SGHDT and CDR2 YYEEEE come from the germline V gene. The CDR3 runs to 12 residues. The CDR3 reads CASSSQGNPAFF. The CDR3 DNA is TGTGCCAGCAGCTCTCAGGGGAATCCAGCTTTCTTT.

The chain couples TRBV27 to TRBJ2-7, with D unclear. V lost 6 bases and J lost 4, with 10 bases in between. Germline assignment: CDR1 MNHEY and CDR2 SMNVEV (reference sequence). This CDR3 region has 12 residues. The CDR3 DNA reads as TGTGCCAGCAGCACCTCAGATTACGAGCAGTACTTC. Its protein is CASSTSDYEQYF.

Comments on this clone: Other DNA sequences from this sample encode an identical CDR3 as well. V usage is TRBV27 and J usage is TRBJ2-7; D unresolved. Trimming cost V 3 bases and J 3 bases, with 9 bases left between them. The CDR3 spans 13 residues. The germline V gene has CDR1 MNHEY and CDR2 SMNVEV (reference sequence). The CDR3 DNA follows: TGTGCCAGCAGTTTTTCAGGCAGCTACGAGCAGTACTTC. It translates to CASSFSGSYEQYF.

The gene calls are TRBV29-1 and TRBJ2-1; D is possibly TRBD2 (6 bases). The germline CDR1 and CDR2 sequences are SQVTM and ANQGSEA. The V end lost 7 bases, the J end lost 0 bases, and 13 bases lay between the germline ends. CDR3 size: 14 residues. The CDR3 loop is CSGGDASSYNEQFF. CDR3 DNA: TGCAGCGGGGGGGACGCAAGCTCCTACAATGAGCAGTTCTTC.

This clone was counted a single time. The chain combines TRBV28 with TRBJ2-7, with 11 bases aligning to TRBD2. V was clipped by 5 bases and J by 5 bases; unmatched bases: 11. The CDR3 consists of 16 residues. Germline V gene data show CDR1 as MDHEN and CDR2 as SYDVKM. Here the CDR3 DNA reads TGTGCCAGCAGTCCAGACAGTAGCGGGAGGGAGAACGAGCAGTACTTC. Amino acid sequence: CASSPDSSGRENEQYF.

The chain is built from TRBV9 and TRBJ2-1, with D uncertain. CDR3 length: 13 residues. Germline CDR1 and CDR2: SGDLS and YYNGEE. V was pared by 5 bases and J by 6 bases, with 12 bases between. CDR3 coding DNA: TGTGCCAGCAGGGGCCTGGCTATCAATGAGCAGTTCTTC. Translated, it gives CASRGLAINEQFF.

The chain uses TRBV10-3 and TRBJ2-7; a possible D gene is TRBD1 (6 bases). Germline CDR1 is ENHRY and CDR2 is SYGVKD. Trimming shortened V by 2 bases and J by 6 bases, and 20 bases separated the two germline ends. This CDR3 is 16 amino acids long. This CDR3 is CAISESEGDAVGEQYF. CDR3 nucleotides: TGTGCCATCAGTGAGAGTGAGGGGGACGCTGTGGGCGAGCAGTACTTC.

The chain recombines TRBV28 with TRBJ1-2; tentatively, D is TRBD1 (6 bases). The CDR3 totals 13 residues. The V end lost 3 bases, the J end lost 8 bases, and 13 bases lay between the germline ends. Germline-derived CDR1 and CDR2 are MDHEN and SYDVKM. The CDR3 spells CASSFFSRGGYTF. The CDR3 nucleotides read TGTGCCAGCAGTTTCTTTTCCAGGGGAGGCTACACCTTC.

The chain carries TRBV5-1 and TRBJ2-5; the match to TRBD2 covers 8 bases. V was clipped by 4 bases and J by 4 bases; unmatched bases: 15. CDR1 is SGHRS and CDR2 is YFSETQ in the germline V gene. CDR3 length equals 17 residues. For the CDR3, the DNA is TGCGCCAGCAGCAATCCGGGACTAGGAGTGTTCGGAGAGACCCAGTACTTC. It codes for CASSNPGLGVFGETQYF. The full variable domain, in which reference TRBV5-1 and TRBJ2-5 provide the parts outside the CDR3, is KAGVTQTPRYLIKTRGQQVTLSCSPISGHRSVSWYQQTPGQGLQFLFEYFSETQRNKGNFPGRFSGRQFSNSRSEMNVSTLELGDSALYLCASSNPGLGVFGETQYFGPGTRLLVL.

In its sample, this clone was seen once. The chain couples TRBV4-1 to TRBJ2-7; D may be TRBD1 (5 bases). This CDR3 contains 17 residues. Trimming stripped 4 bases from V and 0 bases from J, with 19 bases between. CDR1 is MGHRA, CDR2 YSYEKL, per germline. The CDR3 DNA reads as TGCGCCAGCAGCCCTCAGTTTTTAGACAGTCTCTCCTACGAGCAGTACTTC. Protein product: CASSPQFLDSLSYEQYF.

This clone has just a few counts. This chain uses TRBV30 with TRBJ1-4; no definite D call. The CDR3 is 15 residues long. V was pared by 0 bases and J by 0 bases, with 8 bases between. CDR1 is GTSNPN, CDR2 SVGIG, per germline (reference sequence). For the CDR3, the DNA is TGTGCCTGGAGTGTATATCCAGCAACTAATGAAAAACTGTTTTTT. This gives the protein CAWSVYPATNEKLFF.

The chain combines TRBV5-1 with TRBJ1-1; 8 bases match TRBD1. Looked up from germline, CDR1 is SGHRS and CDR2 is YFSETQ. The CDR3 has 14 residues. J lost 8 bases, V lost 4 bases, and 10 bases had no gene match. In DNA form, the CDR3 reads TGCGCCAGCAGCCCAGGGACAGGCGCCAACGAAGCTTTCTTT. It codes for CASSPGTGANEAFF. Together with reference TRBV5-1 and TRBJ1-1, the CDR3 gives the full variable domain: KAGVTQTPRYLIKTRGQQVTLSCSPISGHRSVSWYQQTPGQGLQFLFEYFSETQRNKGNFPGRFSGRQFSNSRSEMNVSTLELGDSALYLCASSPGTGANEAFFGQGTRLTVV.

This chain uses TRBV7-6 with TRBJ2-4, with D possibly being TRBD1 (5 bases). Germline V lookup: CDR1 SGHVS, CDR2 FNYEAQ. This CDR3 has 16 residues. V dropped 2 bases and J dropped 0 bases, with 11 bases sitting between them. The CDR3, as DNA: TGTGCCAGCAGCTTAATTAGGGGTTTAGCCAAAAACATTCAGTACTTC. Translation gives CASSLIRGLAKNIQYF. Together with reference TRBV7-6 and TRBJ2-4, the CDR3 gives the full variable domain: GAGVSQSPRYKVTKRGQDVALRCDPISGHVSLYWYRQALGQGPEFLTYFNYEAQQDKSGLPNDRFSAERPEGSISTLTIQRTEQRDSAMYRCASSLIRGLAKNIQYFGAGTRLSVL.

V is TRBV5-1 and J is TRBJ2-5, with 7 bases fitting TRBD1. J gave up 5 bases and V 0 bases, and 4 bases lay outside the gene matches. From germline, CDR1 is SGHRS and CDR2 YFSETQ. The CDR3 contains 14 residues. CDR3 sequence reads: CASSLVGGEETQYF. The CDR3 nucleotides read TGCGCCAGCAGCTTGGTAGGGGGCGAGGAGACCCAGTACTTC.

The J gene is TRBJ1-1, the V gene TRBV27, with D hard to call. The length of the CDR3 is 14 residues. CDR1 and CDR2 from the germline V gene are MNHEY and SMNVEV (reference sequence). Trimming left V 4 bases short and J 5 bases short, with 14 bases between. CDR3 bases: TGTGCCAGCAGTTCGCCCTCCTCGGGGACTGAAGCTTTCTTT. It codes for CASSSPSSGTEAFF.

The V call is TRBV7-6, the J call TRBJ2-7; 7 nucleotides match TRBD2. With V trimmed by 1 base and J by 5 bases, 5 bases remained unmatched. This CDR3 has 14 amino acids. Germline CDR1 reads SGHVS; CDR2 reads FNYEAQ. The CDR3 region has the DNA TGTGCCAGCAGCTTAGGGGGAGGGGTCCACGAGCAGTACTTC. Translated, it gives CASSLGGGVHEQYF.

This chain connects TRBV5-6 to TRBJ1-1; perhaps TRBD1 as D (5 bases). This CDR3 contains 14 residues. Germline lookup yields CDR1 SGHDT and CDR2 YYEEEE. V was clipped by 4 bases and J by 5 bases, with 15 bases between them. CDR3 DNA: TGTGCCAGCAGCCTTGACAGAGAGTGGACTGAAGCTTTCTTT. Translating gives CASSLDREWTEAFF.

The rearrangement links TRBV10-3 to TRBJ2-6; the D gene is possibly TRBD2 (5 bases). V was cut by 5 bases and J by 8 bases, with 16 bases left in between. This CDR3 comprises 15 residues. Germline V gene lookup returns CDR1 ENHRY and CDR2 SYGVKD. CDR3 protein: CAISPGGVVTNVLTF. CDR3 in DNA: TGTGCCATCAGTCCCGGAGGAGTAGTAACCAACGTCCTGACTTTC.

Here the CDR3 reads CAWTTSTGVSSYNEQFF. The CDR3 DNA reads as TGTGCCTGGACTACGTCGACAGGGGTCAGCTCCTACAATGAGCAGTTCTTC. The V call is TRBV30, the J call TRBJ2-1, with 8 bases lining up with TRBD1. After removal of 4 bases from V and 0 bases from J, the junction contained 11 bases not matched to a gene. This CDR3 has 17 residues. Germline-derived CDR1 and CDR2 are GTSNPN and SVGIG (reference sequence).

The chain recombines TRBV19 with TRBJ1-2; D is undetermined. Trimming took off 3 bases at V and 4 bases at J, with 12 bases between the two ends. Per the germline V gene, CDR1 is LNHDA and CDR2 is SQIVND (reference sequence). The CDR3 has 14 residues. CDR3 sequence (DNA): TGTGCCAGTAGTATTATCGACACAGCCTATGGCTACACCTTC. Amino acids: CASSIIDTAYGYTF. Looking up the rest from reference TRBV19 and TRBJ1-2 gives the full variable domain: DGGITQSPKYLFRKEGQNVTLSCEQNLNHDAMYWYRQDPGQGLRLIYYSQIVNDFQKGDIAEGYSVSREKKESFPLTVTSAQKNPTAFYLCASSIIDTAYGYTFGSGTRLTVV.

The J gene is TRBJ2-1, the V gene TRBV5-1; 9 bases are shared with TRBD2. CDR1 and CDR2 from the germline V gene are SGHRS and YFSETQ. The length of the CDR3 is 18 residues. The V segment lost 0 bases and the J segment 10 bases; nucleotides outside the gene matches: 17. The CDR3 loop is CASSLDRLAGPAWREQFF. CDR3 nucleotides: TGCGCCAGCAGCTTGGACAGGCTAGCGGGGCCTGCCTGGCGGGAGCAGTTCTTC.

The J gene is TRBJ2-1, the V gene TRBV27, with 9 bases aligning to TRBD2. CDR1 and CDR2 (germline): MNHEY, SMNVEV (reference sequence). J lost 8 bases, V lost 5 bases, and 16 bases had no gene match. The CDR3 length is 17 residues. CDR3 DNA: TGTGCCAGCAGTCTTCTAATAGCGGGAGTGCTTATCGATGAGCAGTTCTTC. Amino acid sequence: CASSLLIAGVLIDEQFF.

Here the CDR3 reads CAWSDPYRGLLSPLHF. DNA for the CDR3: TGTGCCTGGAGTGACCCATACAGGGGGCTTTTGTCACCCCTCCACTTT. The chain carries TRBV30 and TRBJ1-6, with 9 bases matching TRBD1. Trimming removed 1 base from V and 10 bases from J; junction bases left unmatched: 11. This CDR3 is built from 16 residues. CDR1 and CDR2 (germline): GTSNPN, SVGIG (reference sequence).

The gene calls are TRBV6-1 and TRBJ1-5, with D perhaps TRBD1 (5 bases). This CDR3 region has 12 residues. CDR1 and CDR2 from the germline V gene are MNHNS and SASEGT. The V and J ends lost 3 bases and 11 bases respectively, with 11 bases between them. Written as DNA, the CDR3 is TGTGCCAGCAGTGAGGTCGTAGGGGCCCAGCATTTT. Protein sequence: CASSEVVGAQHF.

V gene TRBV19 combines with J gene TRBJ1-1, with D possibly TRBD1 on 6 matching bases. This CDR3 is built from 12 residues. The V end was cut by 6 bases, the J end by 1 base, with 6 bases between. CDR1 and CDR2 (germline): LNHDA, SQIVND (reference sequence). CDR3 residues: CASRTGNTEAFF. The CDR3 region has the DNA TGTGCCAGTAGGACAGGGAACACTGAAGCTTTCTTT.

This chain links TRBV5-1 with TRBJ2-7, with TRBD1 identical over 8 bases. This CDR3 spans 12 amino acids. CDR1 is SGHRS and CDR2 is YFSETQ in the germline V gene. V was clipped by 7 bases and J by 1 base; unmatched bases: 1. CDR3 sequence reads: CASRDRSYEQYF. The CDR3 DNA sequence: TGCGCCAGCCGGGACAGGTCCTACGAGCAGTACTTC.

The chain combines TRBV9 with TRBJ2-5, with 10 bases that match TRBD2. The CDR3 spans 16 residues. Germline trimming cut 5 bases from V and 5 bases from J; bases unmatched to any gene: 12. Germline V gene sequence: CDR1 SGDLS, CDR2 YYNGEE. In DNA, the CDR3 is TGTGCCAGCAGACGATCTAGCGGGGGTCCGGTGGAGACCCAGTACTTC. This translates into CASRRSSGGPVETQYF.